This T cell receptor (beta chain) was identified in a study of blood T cell repertoires in COVID-19. Trimming removed 5 bases from V and 0 bases from J, with 14 bases in between. This CDR3 is built from 15 residues. Germline-derived CDR1 and CDR2 are SGDLS and YYNGEE. Using immunoSEQ multiplex PCR, the repertoire was profiled, and TCRdb retains in-frame clones only, with some absent. The table shows 250,000 or so clones, with around 90% occurring only once. This chain uses TRBV9 with TRBJ1-1; D is undetermined. The sequenced sample consisted of peripheral blood. This receptor was obtained from a woman aged 60-70 years with COVID-19, enrolled during active disease. The CDR3 DNA reads TGTGCCAGCAGGCCCCAGCCGAGGGTGAACACTGAAGCTTTCTTT. Translated: CASRPQPRVNTEAFF.